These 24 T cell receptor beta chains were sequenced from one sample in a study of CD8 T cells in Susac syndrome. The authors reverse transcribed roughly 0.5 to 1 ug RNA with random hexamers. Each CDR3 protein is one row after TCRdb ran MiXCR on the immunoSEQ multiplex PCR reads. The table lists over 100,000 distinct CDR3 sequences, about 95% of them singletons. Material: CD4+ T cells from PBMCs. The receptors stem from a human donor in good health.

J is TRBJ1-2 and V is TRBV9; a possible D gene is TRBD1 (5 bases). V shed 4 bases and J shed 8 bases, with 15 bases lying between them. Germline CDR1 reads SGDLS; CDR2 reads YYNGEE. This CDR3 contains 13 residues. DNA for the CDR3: TGTGCCAGCAGCCTATCGGACAAGCGAGGCTACACCTTC. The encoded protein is CASSLSDKRGYTF. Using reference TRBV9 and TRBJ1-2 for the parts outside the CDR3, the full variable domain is DSGVTQTPKHLITATGQRVTLRCSPRSGDLSVYWYQQSLDQGLQFLIQYYNGEERAKGNILERFSAQQFPDLHSELNLSSLELGDSALYFCASSLSDKRGYTFGSGTRLTVV.

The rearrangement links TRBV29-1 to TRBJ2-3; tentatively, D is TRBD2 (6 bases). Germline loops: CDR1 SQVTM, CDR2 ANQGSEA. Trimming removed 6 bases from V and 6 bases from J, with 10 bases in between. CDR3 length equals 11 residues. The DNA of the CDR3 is TGCAGCGTAGCGGGTGCGGATACGCAGTATTTT. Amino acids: CSVAGADTQYF.

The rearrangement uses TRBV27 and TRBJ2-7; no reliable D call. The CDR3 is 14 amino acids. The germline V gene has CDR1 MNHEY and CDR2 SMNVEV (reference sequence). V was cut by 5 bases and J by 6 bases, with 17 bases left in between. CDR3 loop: CASSPRALGREQYF. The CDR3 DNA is TGTGCCAGCAGTCCCCGGGCCCTAGGGCGCGAGCAGTACTTC.

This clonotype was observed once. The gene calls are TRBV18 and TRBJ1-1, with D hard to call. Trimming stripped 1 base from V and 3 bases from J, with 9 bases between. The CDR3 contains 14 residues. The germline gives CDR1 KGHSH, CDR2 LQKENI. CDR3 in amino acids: CASSPLGGDTEAFF. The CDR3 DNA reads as TGTGCCAGCTCACCACTCGGCGGAGACACTGAAGCTTTCTTT.

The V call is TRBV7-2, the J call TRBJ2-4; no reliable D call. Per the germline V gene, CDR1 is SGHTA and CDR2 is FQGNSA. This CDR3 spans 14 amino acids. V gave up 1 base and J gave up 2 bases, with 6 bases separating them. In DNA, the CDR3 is TGTGCCAGCAGCTTAGATGGGCCCAAAAACATTCAGTACTTC. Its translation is CASSLDGPKNIQYF.

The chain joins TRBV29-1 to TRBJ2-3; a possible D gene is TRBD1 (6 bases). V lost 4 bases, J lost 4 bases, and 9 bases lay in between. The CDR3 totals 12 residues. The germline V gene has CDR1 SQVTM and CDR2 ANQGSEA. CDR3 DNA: TGCAGCGTTGCCAGGGGAGCAGATACGCAGTATTTT. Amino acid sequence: CSVARGADTQYF.

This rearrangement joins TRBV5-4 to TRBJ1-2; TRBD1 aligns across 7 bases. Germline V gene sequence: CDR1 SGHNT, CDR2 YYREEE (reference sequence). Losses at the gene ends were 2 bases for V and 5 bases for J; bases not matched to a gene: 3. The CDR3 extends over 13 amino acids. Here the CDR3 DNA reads TGTGCCAGCAGCTTTCAGGGGGAATATGGCTACACCTTC. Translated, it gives CASSFQGEYGYTF.

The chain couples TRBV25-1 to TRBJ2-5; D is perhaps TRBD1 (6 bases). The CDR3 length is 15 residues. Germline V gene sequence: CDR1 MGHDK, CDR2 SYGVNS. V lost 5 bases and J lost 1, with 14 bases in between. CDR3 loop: CASSPTGQTQETQYF. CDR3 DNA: TGTGCCAGCAGTCCAACAGGACAGACCCAAGAGACCCAGTACTTC.

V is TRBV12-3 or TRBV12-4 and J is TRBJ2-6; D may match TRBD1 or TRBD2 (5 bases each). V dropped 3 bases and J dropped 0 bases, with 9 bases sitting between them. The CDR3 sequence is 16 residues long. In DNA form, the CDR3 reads TGTGCCAGCAGTTTCGGGGCGCCCTCTGGGGCCAACGTCCTGACTTTC. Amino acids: CASSFGAPSGANVLTF.

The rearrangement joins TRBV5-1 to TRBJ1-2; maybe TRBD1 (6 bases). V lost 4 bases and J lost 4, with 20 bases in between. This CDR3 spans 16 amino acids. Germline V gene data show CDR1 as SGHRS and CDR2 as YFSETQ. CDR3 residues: CASSPSRGVSGYGYTF. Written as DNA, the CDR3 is TGCGCCAGCAGCCCTTCTAGGGGGGTCTCTGGCTATGGCTACACCTTC.

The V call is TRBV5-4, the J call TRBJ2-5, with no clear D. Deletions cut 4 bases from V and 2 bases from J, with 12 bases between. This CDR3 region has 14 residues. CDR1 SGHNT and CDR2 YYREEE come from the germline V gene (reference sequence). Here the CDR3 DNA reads TGTGCCAGCAGCGCTACAAGGTCTCAAGAGACCCAGTACTTC. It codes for CASSATRSQETQYF.

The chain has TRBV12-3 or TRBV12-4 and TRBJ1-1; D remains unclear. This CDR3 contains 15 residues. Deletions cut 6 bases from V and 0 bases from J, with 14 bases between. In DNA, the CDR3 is TGTGCCAGCAGCACCAACAGCCAGATGAACACTGAAGCTTTCTTT. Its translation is CASSTNSQMNTEAFF.

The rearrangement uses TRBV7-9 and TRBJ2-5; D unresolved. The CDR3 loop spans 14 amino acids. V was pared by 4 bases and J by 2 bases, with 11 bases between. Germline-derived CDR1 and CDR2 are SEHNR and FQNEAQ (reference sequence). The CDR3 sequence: CASSSWTVQETQYF. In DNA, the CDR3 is TGTGCCAGCAGCTCGTGGACGGTACAAGAGACCCAGTACTTC.

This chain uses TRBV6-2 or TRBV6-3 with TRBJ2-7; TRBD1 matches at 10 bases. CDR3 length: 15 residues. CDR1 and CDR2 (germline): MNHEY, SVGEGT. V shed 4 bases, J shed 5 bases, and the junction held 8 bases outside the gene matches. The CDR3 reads CASSSRDRGTHEQYF. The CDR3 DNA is TGTGCCAGCAGTTCCCGGGACAGGGGCACCCACGAGCAGTACTTC.

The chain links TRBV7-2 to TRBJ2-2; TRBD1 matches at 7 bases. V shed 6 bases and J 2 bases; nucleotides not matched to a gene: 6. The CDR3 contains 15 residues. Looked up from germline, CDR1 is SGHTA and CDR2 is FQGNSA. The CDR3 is CASRRGTANTGELFF. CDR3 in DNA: TGTGCCAGCAGGAGGGGGACAGCTAACACCGGGGAGCTGTTTTTT.

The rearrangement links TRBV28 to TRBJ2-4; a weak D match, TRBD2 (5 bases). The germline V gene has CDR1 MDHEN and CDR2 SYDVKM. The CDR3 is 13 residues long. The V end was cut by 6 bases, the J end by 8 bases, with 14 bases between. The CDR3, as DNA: TGTGCCAGCAGCCTCGACGGAGGTTACATTCAGTACTTC. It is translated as CASSLDGGYIQYF.

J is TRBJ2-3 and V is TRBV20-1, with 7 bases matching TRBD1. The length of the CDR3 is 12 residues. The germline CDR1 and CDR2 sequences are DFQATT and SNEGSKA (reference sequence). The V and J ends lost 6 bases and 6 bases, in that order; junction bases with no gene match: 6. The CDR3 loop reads CSAQGDEDTQYF. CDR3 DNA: TGCAGTGCCCAGGGGGATGAGGATACGCAGTATTTT.

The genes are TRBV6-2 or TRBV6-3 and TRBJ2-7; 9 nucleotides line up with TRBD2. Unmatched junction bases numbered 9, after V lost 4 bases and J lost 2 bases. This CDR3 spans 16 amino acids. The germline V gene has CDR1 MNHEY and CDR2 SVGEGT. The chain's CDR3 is CASSSNSGGYAYEQYF. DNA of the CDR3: TGTGCCAGCAGTTCTAATAGCGGGGGCTATGCCTACGAGCAGTACTTC.

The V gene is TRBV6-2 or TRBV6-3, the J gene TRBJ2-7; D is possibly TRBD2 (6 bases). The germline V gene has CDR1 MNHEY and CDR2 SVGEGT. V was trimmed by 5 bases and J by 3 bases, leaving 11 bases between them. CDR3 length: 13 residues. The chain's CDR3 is CASSLRRDYEQYF. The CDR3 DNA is TGTGCCAGCAGTCTCAGGCGGGACTACGAGCAGTACTTC.

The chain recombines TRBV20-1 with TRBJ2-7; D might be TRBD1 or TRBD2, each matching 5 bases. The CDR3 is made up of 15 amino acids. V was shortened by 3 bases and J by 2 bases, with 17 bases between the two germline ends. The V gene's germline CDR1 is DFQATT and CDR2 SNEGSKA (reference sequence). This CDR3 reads CSASRPGPQPYEQYF. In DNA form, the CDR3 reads TGCAGTGCTAGTAGGCCGGGACCACAGCCCTACGAGCAGTACTTC.

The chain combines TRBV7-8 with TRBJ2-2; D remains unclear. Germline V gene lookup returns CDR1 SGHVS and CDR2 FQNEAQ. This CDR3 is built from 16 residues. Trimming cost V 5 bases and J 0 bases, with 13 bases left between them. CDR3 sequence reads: CASSHGRLSNTGELFF. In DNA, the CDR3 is TGTGCCAGCAGCCACGGACGGCTATCGAACACCGGGGAGCTGTTTTTT.

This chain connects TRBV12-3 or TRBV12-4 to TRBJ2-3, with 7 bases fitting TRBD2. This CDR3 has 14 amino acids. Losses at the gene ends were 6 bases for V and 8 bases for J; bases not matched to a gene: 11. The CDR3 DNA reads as TGTGCCAGCAGGTTCGGGGGAGGGGCGGGTACGCAGTATTTT. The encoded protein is CASRFGGGAGTQYF.

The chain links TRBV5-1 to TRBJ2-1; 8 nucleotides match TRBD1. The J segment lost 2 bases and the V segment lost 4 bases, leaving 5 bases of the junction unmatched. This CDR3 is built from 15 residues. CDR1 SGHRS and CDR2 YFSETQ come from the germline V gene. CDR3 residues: CASSRGQATYNEQFF. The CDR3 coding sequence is TGCGCCAGCAGCAGGGGACAGGCTACCTACAATGAGCAGTTCTTC. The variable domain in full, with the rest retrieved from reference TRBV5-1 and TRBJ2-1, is KAGVTQTPRYLIKTRGQQVTLSCSPISGHRSVSWYQQTPGQGLQFLFEYFSETQRNKGNFPGRFSGRQFSNSRSEMNVSTLELGDSALYLCASSRGQATYNEQFFGPGTRLTVL.

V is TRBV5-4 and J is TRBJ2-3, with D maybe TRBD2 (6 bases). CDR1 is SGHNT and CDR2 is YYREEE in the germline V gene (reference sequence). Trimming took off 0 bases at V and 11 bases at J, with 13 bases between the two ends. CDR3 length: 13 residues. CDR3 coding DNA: TGTGCCAGCAGCTTGGCTGGGTCCGGGGGGCAGTATTTT. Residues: CASSLAGSGGQYF.